This T cell receptor (beta chain) comes out of a study of cytomegalovirus exposure and HLA in healthy donors. CDR1 is SGDLS, CDR2 YYNGEE, per germline. CDR3 length: 14 amino acids. Trimming pared 3 bases from V and 6 bases from J, leaving 15 bases between. Regarding the study as a whole: TRBV6-2, TRBV6-3 and some other V segments were excluded as indistinguishable. Donors were assumed by presence/absence analyses to have roughly uniform sequencing depth. A previous analysis found most TCR beta V segments productive roughly 87% or roughly 30% of the time.

The PCR used 60 Vbeta and 13 Jbeta primers. Authors' processing steps: Tens of millions of unique TCR beta chains, roughly 11 million shared, were counted in a later analysis. Measured with immunoSEQ multiplex PCR; TCRdb has only the in-frame clones, and not every one. V, J and clone size were drawn from that table, and D and trimming were deduced from the DNA. The table has more than 110,000 clones, around three quarters seen once; the top ten hold approximately 1%. Note on this clone: Its antigen is not known.

The sequence was obtained from a man between 18 and 35 years old in good health and CMV-seronegative. This chain connects TRBV9 to TRBJ1-2, with D tentatively TRBD1 (6 bases). The source material was PBMCs. CDR3 protein: CASSAGGRGNGYTF. The DNA for the CDR3 is TGTGCCAGCAGCGCGGGTGGCAGGGGTAATGGCTACACCTTC.